These 2 T cell receptor beta chains share one sample of origin, sequenced in a study of blood T cell repertoires in COVID-19. Measured with immunoSEQ multiplex PCR; TCRdb has only the in-frame clones, and not every one. The data hold about 170,000 clones, with about 83% observed a single time. What was sequenced was peripheral blood. These receptors were obtained from an elderly woman with acute or convalescent COVID-19.

The rearrangement joins TRBV14 to TRBJ1-4, with D uncertain. The CDR3 spans 12 residues. V lost 1 base to trimming and J lost 13 bases, with 10 bases between them. CDR1 is SGHDN, CDR2 FVKESK, per germline. Here the CDR3 reads CASSQGGFGLFF. The CDR3 bases are TGTGCCAGCAGCCAAGGCGGATTTGGACTGTTTTTT.

This clone came up once. This chain connects TRBV5-1 to TRBJ1-5; D is possibly TRBD1 (6 bases). CDR3 length: 15 amino acids. Germline CDR1 and CDR2: SGHRS and YFSETQ. The V gene lost 4 bases and the J gene lost 4 bases, with 15 bases spanning the gap. CDR3 region: CASSRGAGTNQPQHF. The DNA for the CDR3 is TGCGCCAGCAGCCGGGGAGCCGGGACAAATCAGCCCCAGCATTTT.